This T cell receptor (beta chain) was observed in a study of human T cells and chemical hapten exposure. In the study overall: From small differences in pooled library volume came most of the variation in per-sample TCR yields. Overall study findings and caveats: Alopecia was present in the donors, so their immune response may differ from healthy people's.

Worth noting for this clonotype: Its antigen is unknown.

J lost 6 bases, V lost 1 base, and 5 bases had no gene match. CDR3 size: 16 residues. Germline V lookup: CDR1 SEHNR, CDR2 FQNEAQ (reference sequence). TCRdb called the RACE reads again in MiXCR, with one record for every CDR3 protein. Of 150,000 to 200,000 distinct CDR3 sequences listed, 20% to 25% are singletons. Specified time point: patch test 1, 2 weeks after DPC sensitization. The treatment here: therapeutic diphenylcyclopropenone sensitization with weekly scalp DPC. Blood draws came first, before each patch test. Sample donors consisted of patients with alopecia, aged 18 to 70 years, who were suitable for DPC.

The rearrangement joins TRBV7-9 to TRBJ2-5; 13 bases agree with TRBD2. The receptor's source is a woman aged 45-65 years with alopecia areata. Some clones in this sample may be carry-over from other donors' samples. Here the sequenced sample was whole blood, taken in connection with sensitization to the hapten diphenylcyclopropenone (DPC). The CDR3 coding sequence is TGTGCCAGCAGCTTAGGGACTAGCGGGAGTATGAAGACCCAGTACTTC. It is translated as CASSLGTSGSMKTQYF.